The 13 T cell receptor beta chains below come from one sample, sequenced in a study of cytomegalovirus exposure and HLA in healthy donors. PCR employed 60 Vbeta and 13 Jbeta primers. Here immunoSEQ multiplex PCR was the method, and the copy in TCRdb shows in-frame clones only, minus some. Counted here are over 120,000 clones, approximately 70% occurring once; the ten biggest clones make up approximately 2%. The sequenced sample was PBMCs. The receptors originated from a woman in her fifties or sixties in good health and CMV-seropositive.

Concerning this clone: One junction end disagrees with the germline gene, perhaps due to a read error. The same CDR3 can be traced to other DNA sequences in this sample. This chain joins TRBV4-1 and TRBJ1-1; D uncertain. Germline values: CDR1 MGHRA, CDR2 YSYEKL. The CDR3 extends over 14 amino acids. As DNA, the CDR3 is TGCGCTAGCAGCCCTACGACTGCTCCCACTGAAGCTTTCTTT. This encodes CASSPTTAPTEAFF.

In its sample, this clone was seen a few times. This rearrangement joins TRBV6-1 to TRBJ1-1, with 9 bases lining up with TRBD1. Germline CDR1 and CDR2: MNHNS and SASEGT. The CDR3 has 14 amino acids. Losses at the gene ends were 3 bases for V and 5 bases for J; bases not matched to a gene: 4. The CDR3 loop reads CASSDNRGLTEAFF. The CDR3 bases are TGTGCCAGCAGTGATAACAGGGGGCTAACTGAAGCTTTCTTT.

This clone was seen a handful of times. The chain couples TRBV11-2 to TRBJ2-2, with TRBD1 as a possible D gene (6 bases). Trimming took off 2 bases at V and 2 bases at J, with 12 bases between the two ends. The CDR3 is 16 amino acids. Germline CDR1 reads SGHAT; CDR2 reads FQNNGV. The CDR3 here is CASSLYGTTNTGELFF. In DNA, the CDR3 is TGTGCCAGCAGCTTATATGGGACAACAAACACCGGGGAGCTGTTTTTT.

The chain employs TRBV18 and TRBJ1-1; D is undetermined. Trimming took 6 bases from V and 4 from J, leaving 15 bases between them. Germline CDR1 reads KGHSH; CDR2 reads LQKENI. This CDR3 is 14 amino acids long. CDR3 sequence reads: CASSPRSSGTEAFF. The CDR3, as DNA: TGTGCCAGCTCTCCCCGGTCCTCGGGCACTGAAGCTTTCTTT. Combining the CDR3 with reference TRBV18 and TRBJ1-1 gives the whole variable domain NAGVMQNPRHLVRRRGQEARLRCSPMKGHSHVYWYRQLPEEGLKFMVYLQKENIIDESGMPKERFSAEFPKEGPSILRIQQVVRGDSAAYFCASSPRSSGTEAFFGQGTRLTVV.

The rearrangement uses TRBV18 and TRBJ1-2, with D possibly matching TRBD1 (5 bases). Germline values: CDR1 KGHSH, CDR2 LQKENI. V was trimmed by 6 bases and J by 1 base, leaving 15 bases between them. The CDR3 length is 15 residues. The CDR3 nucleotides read TGTGCCAGCTCCCCTGGGGCAGTAGATAACTATGGCTACACCTTC. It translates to CASSPGAVDNYGYTF.

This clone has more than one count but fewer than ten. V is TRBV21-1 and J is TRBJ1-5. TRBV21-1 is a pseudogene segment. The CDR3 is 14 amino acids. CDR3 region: CASSPLGSDQPQHF. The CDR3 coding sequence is TGTGCCAGCAGTCCTTTAGGCAGCGATCAGCCCCAGCATTTT.

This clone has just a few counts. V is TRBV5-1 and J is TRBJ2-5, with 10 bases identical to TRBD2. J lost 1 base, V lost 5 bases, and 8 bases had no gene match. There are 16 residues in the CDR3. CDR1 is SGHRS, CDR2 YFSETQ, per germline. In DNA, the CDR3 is TGCGCCAGCAGGACCACGAAGCGGGAGGGCCAAGAGACCCAGTACTTC. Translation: CASRTTKREGQETQYF.

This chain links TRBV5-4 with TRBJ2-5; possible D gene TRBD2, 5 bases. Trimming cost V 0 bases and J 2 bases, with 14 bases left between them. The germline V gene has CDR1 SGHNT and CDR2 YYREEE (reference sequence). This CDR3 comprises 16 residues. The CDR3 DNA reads TGTGCCAGCAGCTTGGGATCGGGGAAAGGGCAAGAGACCCAGTACTTC. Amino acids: CASSLGSGKGQETQYF.

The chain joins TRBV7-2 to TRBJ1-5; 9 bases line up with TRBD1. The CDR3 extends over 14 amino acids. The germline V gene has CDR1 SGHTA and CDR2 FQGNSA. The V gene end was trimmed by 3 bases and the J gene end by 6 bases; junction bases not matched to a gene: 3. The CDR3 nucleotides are TGTGCCAGCAGCTTCGGGACAGGGTTTCAGCCCCAGCATTTT. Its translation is CASSFGTGFQPQHF.

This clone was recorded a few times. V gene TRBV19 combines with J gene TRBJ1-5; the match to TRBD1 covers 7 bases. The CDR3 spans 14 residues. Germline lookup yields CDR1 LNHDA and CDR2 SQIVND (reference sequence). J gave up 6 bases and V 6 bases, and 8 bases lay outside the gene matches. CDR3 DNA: TGTGCCAGTAGGACAGGGTATAACGGTCAGCCCCAGCATTTT. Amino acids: CASRTGYNGQPQHF.

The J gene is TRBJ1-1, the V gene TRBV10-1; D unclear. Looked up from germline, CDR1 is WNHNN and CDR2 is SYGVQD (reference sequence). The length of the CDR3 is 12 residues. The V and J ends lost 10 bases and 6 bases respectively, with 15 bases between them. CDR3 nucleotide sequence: TGCGCCACCTCCTCCGGGAGCGCTGAAGCTTTCTTT. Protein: CATSSGSAEAFF.

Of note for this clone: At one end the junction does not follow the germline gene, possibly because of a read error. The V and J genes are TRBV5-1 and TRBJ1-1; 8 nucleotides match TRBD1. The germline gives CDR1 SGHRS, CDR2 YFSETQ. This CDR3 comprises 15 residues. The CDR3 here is CASSQDRVGDTEASF. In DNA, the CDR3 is TGCGCCAGCAGCCAGGACAGGGTGGGGGACACTGAAGCTTCCTTT.

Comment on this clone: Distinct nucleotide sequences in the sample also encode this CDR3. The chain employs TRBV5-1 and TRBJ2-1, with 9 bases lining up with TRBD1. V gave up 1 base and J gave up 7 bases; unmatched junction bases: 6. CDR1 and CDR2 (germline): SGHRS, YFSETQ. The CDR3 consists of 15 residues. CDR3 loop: CASSLSGQGLNEQFF. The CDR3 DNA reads TGCGCCAGCAGCTTGTCGGGACAGGGACTAAATGAGCAGTTCTTC. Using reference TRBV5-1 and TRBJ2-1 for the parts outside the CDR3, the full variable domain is KAGVTQTPRYLIKTRGQQVTLSCSPISGHRSVSWYQQTPGQGLQFLFEYFSETQRNKGNFPGRFSGRQFSNSRSEMNVSTLELGDSALYLCASSLSGQGLNEQFFGPGTRLTVL.